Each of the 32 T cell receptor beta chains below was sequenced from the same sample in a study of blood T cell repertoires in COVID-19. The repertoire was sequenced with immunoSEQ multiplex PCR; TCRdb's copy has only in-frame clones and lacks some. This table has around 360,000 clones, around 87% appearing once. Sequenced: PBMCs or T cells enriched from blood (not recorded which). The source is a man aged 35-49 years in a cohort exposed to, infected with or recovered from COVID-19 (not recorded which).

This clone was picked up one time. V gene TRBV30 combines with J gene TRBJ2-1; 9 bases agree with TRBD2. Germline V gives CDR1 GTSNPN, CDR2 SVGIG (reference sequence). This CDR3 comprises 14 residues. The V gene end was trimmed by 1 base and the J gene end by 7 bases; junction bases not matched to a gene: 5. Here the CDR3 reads CAWSEGSGSNEQFF. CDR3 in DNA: TGTGCCTGGAGTGAGGGTAGCGGGAGTAATGAGCAGTTCTTC.

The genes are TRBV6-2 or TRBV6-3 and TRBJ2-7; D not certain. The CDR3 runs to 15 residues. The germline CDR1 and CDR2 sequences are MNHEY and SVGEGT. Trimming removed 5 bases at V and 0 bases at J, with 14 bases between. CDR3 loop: CASSRGTSISYEQYF. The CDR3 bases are TGTGCCAGCAGTAGAGGTACCTCAATCTCCTACGAGCAGTACTTC.

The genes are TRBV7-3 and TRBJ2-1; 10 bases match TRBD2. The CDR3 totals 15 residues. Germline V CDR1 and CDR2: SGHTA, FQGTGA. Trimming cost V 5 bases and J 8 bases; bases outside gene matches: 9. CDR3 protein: CASSPGPSGSHEQFF. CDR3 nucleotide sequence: TGTGCCAGCAGCCCCGGGCCTAGCGGGAGCCATGAGCAGTTCTTC.

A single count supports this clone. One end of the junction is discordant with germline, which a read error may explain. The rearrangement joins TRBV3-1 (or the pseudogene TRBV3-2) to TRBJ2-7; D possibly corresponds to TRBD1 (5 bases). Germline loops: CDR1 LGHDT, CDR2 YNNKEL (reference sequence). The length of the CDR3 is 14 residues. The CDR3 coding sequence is TGTGCCAGTAGCCAAGAAGGGGTTTCCTACGAGCAGTACTTC. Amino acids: CASSQEGVSYEQYF.

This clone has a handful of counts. In DNA form, the CDR3 reads TGTGCCAGCAGCCCGACTGGGACACTTGGCGGGGAGCTGTTTTTT. Its protein is CASSPTGTLGGELFF. The chain links TRBV7-3 to TRBJ2-2, with TRBD1 as a possible D gene (6 bases). This CDR3 has 15 residues. CDR1 is SGHTA and CDR2 is FQGTGA in the germline V gene. The V and J ends lost 5 bases and 7 bases respectively, with 17 bases between them.

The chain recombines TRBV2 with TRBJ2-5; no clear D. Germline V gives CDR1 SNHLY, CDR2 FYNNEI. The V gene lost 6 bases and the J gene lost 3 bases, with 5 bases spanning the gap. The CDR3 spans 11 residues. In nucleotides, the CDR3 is TGTGCCAGCAGCCCGGAAGAGACCCAGTACTTC. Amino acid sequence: CASSPEETQYF.

CDR3 region: CASTGLGGTGELFF. The CDR3 DNA sequence: TGTGCCAGCACAGGGCTCGGTGGAACCGGGGAGCTGTTTTTT. This chain joins TRBV2 and TRBJ2-2; tentatively, D is TRBD1 (5 bases). The germline V and J ends were trimmed by 7 bases and 5 bases, with 14 bases remaining between them. Germline values: CDR1 SNHLY, CDR2 FYNNEI. The CDR3 length is 14 residues.

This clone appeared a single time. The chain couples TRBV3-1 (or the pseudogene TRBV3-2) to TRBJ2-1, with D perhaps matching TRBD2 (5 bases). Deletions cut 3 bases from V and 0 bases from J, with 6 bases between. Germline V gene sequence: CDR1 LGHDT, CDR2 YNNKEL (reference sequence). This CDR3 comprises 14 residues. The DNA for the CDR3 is TGTGCCAGCAGCCAGGGGAGCTCCTACAATGAGCAGTTCTTC. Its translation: CASSQGSSYNEQFF.

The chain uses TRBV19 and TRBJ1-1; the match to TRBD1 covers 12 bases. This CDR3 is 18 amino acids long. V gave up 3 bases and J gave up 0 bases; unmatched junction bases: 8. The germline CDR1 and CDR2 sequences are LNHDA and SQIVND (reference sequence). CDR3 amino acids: CASSMLGQGAQLNTEAFF. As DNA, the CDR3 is TGTGCCAGTAGTATGTTGGGACAGGGGGCCCAATTGAACACTGAAGCTTTCTTT.

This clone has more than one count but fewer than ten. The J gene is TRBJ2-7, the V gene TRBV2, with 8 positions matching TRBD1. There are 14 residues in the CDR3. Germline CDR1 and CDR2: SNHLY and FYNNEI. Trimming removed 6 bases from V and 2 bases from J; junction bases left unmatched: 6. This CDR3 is CASSADRVPYEQYF. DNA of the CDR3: TGTGCCAGCAGCGCGGACAGGGTGCCCTACGAGCAGTACTTC.

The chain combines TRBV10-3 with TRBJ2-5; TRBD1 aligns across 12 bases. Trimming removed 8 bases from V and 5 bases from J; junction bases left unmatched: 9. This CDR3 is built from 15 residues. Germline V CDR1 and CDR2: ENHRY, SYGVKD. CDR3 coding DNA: TGTGCCATCGCACCGGGACAGGGGGCGCGGGAGACCCAGTACTTC. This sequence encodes CAIAPGQGARETQYF.

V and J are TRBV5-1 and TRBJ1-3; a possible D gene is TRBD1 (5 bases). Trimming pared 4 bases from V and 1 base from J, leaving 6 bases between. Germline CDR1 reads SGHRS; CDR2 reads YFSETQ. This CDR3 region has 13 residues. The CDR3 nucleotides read TGCGCCAGCAGCCAGGGATCTGGAAACACCATATATTTT. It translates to CASSQGSGNTIYF.

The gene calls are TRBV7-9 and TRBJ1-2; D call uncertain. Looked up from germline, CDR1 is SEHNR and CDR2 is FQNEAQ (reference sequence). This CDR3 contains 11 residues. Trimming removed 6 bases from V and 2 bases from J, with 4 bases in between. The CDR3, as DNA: TGTGCCAGCAGACGGAACTATGGCTACACCTTC. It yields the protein CASRRNYGYTF. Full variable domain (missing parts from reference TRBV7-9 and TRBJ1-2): DTGVSQNPRHKITKRGQNVTFRCDPISEHNRLYWYRQTLGQGPEFLTYFQNEAQLEKSRLLSDRFSAERPKGSFSTLEIQRTEQGDSAMYLCASRRNYGYTFGSGTRLTVV.

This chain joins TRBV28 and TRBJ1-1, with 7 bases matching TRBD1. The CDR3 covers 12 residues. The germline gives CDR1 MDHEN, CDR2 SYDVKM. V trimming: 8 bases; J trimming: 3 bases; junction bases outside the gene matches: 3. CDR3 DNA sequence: TGTGCCAGCCGAACAGGGGACACTGAAGCTTTCTTT. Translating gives CASRTGDTEAFF.

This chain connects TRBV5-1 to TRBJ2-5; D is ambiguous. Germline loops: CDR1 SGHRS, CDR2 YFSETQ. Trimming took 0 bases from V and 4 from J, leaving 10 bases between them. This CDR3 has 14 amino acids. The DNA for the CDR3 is TGCGCCAGCAGCTTGGTGGGCGTCGGAGAGACCCAGTACTTC. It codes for CASSLVGVGETQYF.

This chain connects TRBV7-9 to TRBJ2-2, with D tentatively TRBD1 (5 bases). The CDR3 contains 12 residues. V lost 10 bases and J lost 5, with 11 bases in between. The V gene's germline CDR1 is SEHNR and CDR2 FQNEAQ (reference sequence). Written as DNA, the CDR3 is TGTGCCAACAAAAGGGGAACCGGGGAGCTGTTTTTT. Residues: CANKRGTGELFF.

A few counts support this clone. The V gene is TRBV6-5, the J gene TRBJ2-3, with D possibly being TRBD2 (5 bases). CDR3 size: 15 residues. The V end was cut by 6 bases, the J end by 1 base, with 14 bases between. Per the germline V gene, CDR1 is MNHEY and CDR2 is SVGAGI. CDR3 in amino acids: CASSPGLEGTDTQYF. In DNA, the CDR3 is TGTGCCAGCAGCCCAGGACTCGAAGGCACAGATACGCAGTATTTT.

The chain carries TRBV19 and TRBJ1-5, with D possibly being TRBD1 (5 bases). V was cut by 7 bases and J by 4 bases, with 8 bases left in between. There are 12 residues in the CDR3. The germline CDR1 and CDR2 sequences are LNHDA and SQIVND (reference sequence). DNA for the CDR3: TGTGCCAGTACCACAGGTAATCAGCCCCAGCATTTT. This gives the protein CASTTGNQPQHF. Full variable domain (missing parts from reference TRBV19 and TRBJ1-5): DGGITQSPKYLFRKEGQNVTLSCEQNLNHDAMYWYRQDPGQGLRLIYYSQIVNDFQKGDIAEGYSVSREKKESFPLTVTSAQKNPTAFYLCASTTGNQPQHFGDGTRLSIL.

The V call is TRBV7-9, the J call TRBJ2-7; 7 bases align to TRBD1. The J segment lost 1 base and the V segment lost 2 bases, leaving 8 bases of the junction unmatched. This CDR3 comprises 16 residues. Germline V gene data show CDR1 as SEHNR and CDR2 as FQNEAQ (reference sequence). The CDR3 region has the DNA TGTGCCAGCAGCTTAATCCCAGGGGGTAGTTCCTACGAGCAGTACTTC. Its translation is CASSLIPGGSSYEQYF.

The CDR3 DNA reads as TGTGCCAGCATCCGGGACAGCTCCTACAATGAGCAGTTCTTC. This encodes CASIRDSSYNEQFF. V and J are TRBV6-5 and TRBJ2-1; 7 bases line up with TRBD1. The CDR3 covers 14 residues. V trimming: 7 bases; J trimming: 0 bases; junction bases outside the gene matches: 3. The germline V gene encodes CDR1 MNHEY and CDR2 SVGAGI.

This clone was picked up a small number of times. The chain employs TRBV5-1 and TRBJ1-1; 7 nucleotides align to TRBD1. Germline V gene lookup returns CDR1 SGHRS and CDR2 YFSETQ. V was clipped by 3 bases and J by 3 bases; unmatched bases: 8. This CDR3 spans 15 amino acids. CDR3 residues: CASSSTGTSDTEAFF. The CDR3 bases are TGCGCCAGCAGCTCGACAGGGACGTCGGACACTGAAGCTTTCTTT.

The CDR3: CASTPGQNYEQYF. Written as DNA, the CDR3 is TGTGCCAGTACCCCGGGACAGAACTACGAGCAGTACTTC. This rearrangement joins TRBV19 to TRBJ2-7, with 7 bases lining up with TRBD1. The J segment lost 3 bases and the V segment lost 7 bases, leaving 6 bases of the junction unmatched. The CDR3 covers 13 residues. Germline CDR1 LNHDA, CDR2 SQIVND (reference sequence).

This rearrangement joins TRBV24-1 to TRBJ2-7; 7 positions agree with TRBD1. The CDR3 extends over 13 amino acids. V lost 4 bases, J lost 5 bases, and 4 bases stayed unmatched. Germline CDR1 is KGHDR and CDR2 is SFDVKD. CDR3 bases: TGTGCCACCAGTGAGTCTACAGGGGACGAGCAGTACTTC. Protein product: CATSESTGDEQYF.

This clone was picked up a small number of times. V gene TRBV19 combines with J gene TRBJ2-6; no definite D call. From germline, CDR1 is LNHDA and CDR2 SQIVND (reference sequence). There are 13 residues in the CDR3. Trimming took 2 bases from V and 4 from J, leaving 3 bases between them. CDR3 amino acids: CASSISGANVLTF. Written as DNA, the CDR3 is TGTGCCAGTAGTATATCAGGGGCCAACGTCCTGACTTTC.

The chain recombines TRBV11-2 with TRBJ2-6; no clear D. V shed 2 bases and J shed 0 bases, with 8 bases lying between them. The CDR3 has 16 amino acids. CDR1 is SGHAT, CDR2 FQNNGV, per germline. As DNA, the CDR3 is TGTGCCAGCAGCTTAACCGTCAGCTCTGGGGCCAACGTCCTGACTTTC. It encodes CASSLTVSSGANVLTF. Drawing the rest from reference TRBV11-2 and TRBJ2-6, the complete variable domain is EAGVAQSPRYKIIEKRQSVAFWCNPISGHATLYWYQQILGQGPKLLIQFQNNGVVDDSQLPKDRFSAERLKGVDSTLKIQPAKLEDSAVYLCASSLTVSSGANVLTFGAGSRLTVL.

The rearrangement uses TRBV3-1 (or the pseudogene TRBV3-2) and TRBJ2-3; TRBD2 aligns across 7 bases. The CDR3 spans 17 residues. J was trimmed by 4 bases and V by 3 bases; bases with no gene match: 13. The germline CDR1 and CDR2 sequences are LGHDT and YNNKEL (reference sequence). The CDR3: CASSQVFSGGLADTQYF. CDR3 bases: TGTGCCAGCAGCCAGGTCTTTTCGGGGGGTTTGGCAGATACGCAGTATTTT.

The CDR3 protein is CASSQDGGSNEQFF. CDR3 nucleotide sequence: TGCGCCAGCAGCCAAGATGGGGGGAGCAATGAGCAGTTCTTC. The rearrangement links TRBV4-1 to TRBJ2-1; D is perhaps TRBD2 (6 bases). Germline V gene lookup returns CDR1 MGHRA and CDR2 YSYEKL. The CDR3 runs 14 residues. V was clipped by 0 bases and J by 6 bases, with 9 bases between them.

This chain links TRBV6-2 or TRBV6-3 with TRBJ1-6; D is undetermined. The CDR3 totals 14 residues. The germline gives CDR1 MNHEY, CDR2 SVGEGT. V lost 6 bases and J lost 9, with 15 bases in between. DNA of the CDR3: TGTGCCAGCAGCCCGGGCTACGGAGGTTCACCCCTCCACTTT. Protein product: CASSPGYGGSPLHF.

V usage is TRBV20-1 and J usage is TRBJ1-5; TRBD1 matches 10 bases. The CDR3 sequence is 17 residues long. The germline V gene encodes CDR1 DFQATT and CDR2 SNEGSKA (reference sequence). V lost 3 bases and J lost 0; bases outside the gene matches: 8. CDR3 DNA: TGCAGTGCTAGTGTGGGACAGGGGAGATATAGCAATCAGCCCCAGCATTTT. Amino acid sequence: CSASVGQGRYSNQPQHF.

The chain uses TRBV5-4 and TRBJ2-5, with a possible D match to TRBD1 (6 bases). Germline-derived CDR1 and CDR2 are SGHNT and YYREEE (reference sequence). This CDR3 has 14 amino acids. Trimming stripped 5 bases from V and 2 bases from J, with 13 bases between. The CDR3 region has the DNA TGTGCCAGCAGATCCGGGACATATCAAGAGACCCAGTACTTC. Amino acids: CASRSGTYQETQYF.

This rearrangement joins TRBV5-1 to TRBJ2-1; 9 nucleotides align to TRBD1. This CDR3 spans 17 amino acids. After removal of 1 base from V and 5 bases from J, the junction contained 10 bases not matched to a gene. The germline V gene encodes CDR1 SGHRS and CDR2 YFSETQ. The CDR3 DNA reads TGCGCCAGCAGCTTGAAACTTCCGGGACAGGGAAACAATGAGCAGTTCTTC. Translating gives CASSLKLPGQGNNEQFF.

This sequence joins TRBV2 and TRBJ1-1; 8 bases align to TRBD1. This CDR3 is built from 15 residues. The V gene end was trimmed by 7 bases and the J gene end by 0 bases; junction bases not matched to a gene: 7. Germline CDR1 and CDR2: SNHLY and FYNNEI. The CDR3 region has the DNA TGTGCCAGCATGTGGGACAGGTCGATGAACACTGAAGCTTTCTTT. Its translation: CASMWDRSMNTEAFF. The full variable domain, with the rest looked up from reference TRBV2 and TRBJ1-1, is EPEVTQTPSHQVTQMGQEVILRCVPISNHLYFYWYRQILGQKVEFLVSFYNNEISEKSEIFDDQFSVERPDGSNFTLKIRSTKLEDSAMYFCASMWDRSMNTEAFFGQGTRLTVV.